Below, 21 T cell receptor beta chains from the same sample are listed, as sequenced in a study of blood T cell repertoires in COVID-19. The data were produced by immunoSEQ multiplex PCR, yet TCRdb's version contains in-frame clones alone and is incomplete. The sample shows roughly 70,000 clones, about 87% of them seen only once. Input material: peripheral blood. These receptors were collected from a woman older than 75 with active COVID-19.

CDR3 residues: CASSPFSADTQYF. The CDR3 coding sequence is TGCGCCAGCAGCCCCTTCTCGGCAGATACGCAGTATTTT. This chain links TRBV5-1 with TRBJ2-3; D is ambiguous. V lost 4 bases and J lost 4, with 10 bases in between. The CDR3 consists of 13 residues. The germline CDR1 and CDR2 sequences are SGHRS and YFSETQ. The full variable domain, in which reference TRBV5-1 and TRBJ2-3 provide the parts outside the CDR3, is KAGVTQTPRYLIKTRGQQVTLSCSPISGHRSVSWYQQTPGQGLQFLFEYFSETQRNKGNFPGRFSGRQFSNSRSEMNVSTLELGDSALYLCASSPFSADTQYFGPGTRLTVL.

This clone showed up just once. The genes are TRBV9 and TRBJ2-7; D is ambiguous. Germline-derived CDR1 and CDR2 are SGDLS and YYNGEE. This CDR3 spans 15 amino acids. V was shortened by 0 bases and J by 4 bases, with 14 bases between the two germline ends. The CDR3 DNA is TGTGCCAGCAGCGTAGAGCAAGGAGAGACTTACGAGCAGTACTTC. This translates into CASSVEQGETYEQYF.

V is TRBV7-9 and J is TRBJ1-4; D is unresolved. Looked up from germline, CDR1 is SEHNR and CDR2 is FQNEAQ (reference sequence). Trimming took off 5 bases at V and 7 bases at J, with 11 bases between the two ends. The CDR3 runs 13 residues. This chain's CDR3 is CASSPVIVEKLFF. The CDR3 DNA reads as TGTGCCAGCAGCCCAGTGATTGTTGAAAAACTGTTTTTT.

A few counts support this clone. The V and J genes are TRBV27 and TRBJ1-6, with D hard to call. Deletions cut 3 bases from V and 8 bases from J, with 11 bases between. CDR1 is MNHEY and CDR2 is SMNVEV in the germline V gene (reference sequence). This CDR3 is built from 14 residues. Here the CDR3 DNA reads TGTGCCAGCAGTTTGGGCTTCTCCGATTCACCCCTCCACTTT. Its translation: CASSLGFSDSPLHF.

This chain joins TRBV10-2 and TRBJ1-6; D perhaps matches TRBD1 (6 bases). Trimming stripped 8 bases from V and 5 bases from J, with 7 bases between. CDR3 length equals 12 residues. Germline values: CDR1 WSHSY, CDR2 SAAADI. This CDR3 reads CASRDNNSPLHF. The CDR3 DNA sequence: TGCGCCAGCCGGGACAATAATTCACCCCTCCACTTT.

The chain links TRBV18 to TRBJ2-2, with TRBD2 matching over 8 bases. Germline assignment: CDR1 KGHSH and CDR2 LQKENI. The CDR3 contains 16 residues. The V gene end was trimmed by 3 bases and the J gene end by 0 bases; junction bases not matched to a gene: 3. For the CDR3, the DNA is TGTGCCAGCTCACCCTCGGGACTAGCGAACACCGGGGAGCTGTTTTTT. As protein: CASSPSGLANTGELFF.

This clone was counted once. The CDR3 sequence: CASSGTGGGETQYF. CDR3 coding DNA: TGTGCCAGCAGCGGGACAGGGGGTGGCGAGACCCAGTACTTC. V usage is TRBV5-6 and J usage is TRBJ2-5; TRBD1 aligns across 11 bases. With 4 bases clipped from V and 5 bases from J, the junction kept 4 bases outside the gene matches. Germline CDR1 is SGHDT and CDR2 is YYEEEE. The CDR3 runs to 14 residues.

This clone was seen once. This chain connects TRBV11-2 to TRBJ2-7; D is unclear. V dropped 5 bases and J dropped 0 bases, with 17 bases sitting between them. The length of the CDR3 is 16 residues. Germline V gene sequence: CDR1 SGHAT, CDR2 FQNNGV. CDR3 bases: TGTGCCAGCAGCCCCCCCCAACCGAGGAGCTCCTACGAGCAGTACTTC. This sequence encodes CASSPPQPRSSYEQYF. Drawing the rest from reference TRBV11-2 and TRBJ2-7, the complete variable domain is EAGVAQSPRYKIIEKRQSVAFWCNPISGHATLYWYQQILGQGPKLLIQFQNNGVVDDSQLPKDRFSAERLKGVDSTLKIQPAKLEDSAVYLCASSPPQPRSSYEQYFGPGTRLTVT.

V usage is TRBV20-1 and J usage is TRBJ1-4; 8 bases agree with TRBD1. The V gene's germline CDR1 is DFQATT and CDR2 SNEGSKA (reference sequence). V trimming: 3 bases; J trimming: 3 bases; junction bases outside the gene matches: 6. The CDR3 consists of 15 residues. CDR3 nucleotide sequence: TGCAGTGCTAGTTATCAGGGGGCGGCTAATGAAAAACTGTTTTTT. Amino acids: CSASYQGAANEKLFF.

V usage is TRBV9 and J usage is TRBJ2-3; a possible D gene is TRBD2 (5 bases). The germline V gene has CDR1 SGDLS and CDR2 YYNGEE. This CDR3 region has 16 residues. V was trimmed by 1 base and J by 1 base, leaving 13 bases between them. DNA of the CDR3: TGTGCCAGCAGCGTACTCCGCGGAGGAGGCACAGATACGCAGTATTTT. It is translated as CASSVLRGGGTDTQYF.

In DNA form, the CDR3 reads TGTGCCAGCAGCTTCTATGAGCGGAACACCGGGGAGCTGTTTTTT. It encodes CASSFYERNTGELFF. This chain connects TRBV7-2 to TRBJ2-2, with no clear D. The CDR3 extends over 15 amino acids. Germline V gene data show CDR1 as SGHTA and CDR2 as FQGNSA. Trimming removed 3 bases at V and 1 base at J, with 9 bases between. The whole variable domain, remainder taken from reference TRBV7-2 and TRBJ2-2, is GAGVSQSPSNKVTEKGKDVELRCDPISGHTALYWYRQSLGQGLEFLIYFQGNSAPDKSGLPSDRFSAERTGGSVSTLTIQRTQQEDSAVYLCASSFYERNTGELFFGEGSRLTVL.

This clone has only one observation. The chain couples TRBV6-5 to TRBJ1-3; TRBD1 matches 9 bases. V lost 4 bases, J lost 4 bases, and 5 bases stayed unmatched. The CDR3 has 15 residues. CDR1 and CDR2 (germline): MNHEY, SVGAGI. The CDR3 spells CASSFTGGLGNTIYF. CDR3 DNA sequence: TGTGCCAGCAGTTTTACAGGGGGCCTGGGAAACACCATATATTTT.

Note on this clone: Other DNA sequences in the same sample also yield this CDR3. The chain couples TRBV15 to TRBJ2-1, with 8 bases identical to TRBD2. The germline CDR1 and CDR2 sequences are LNHNV and YYDKDF (reference sequence). The V segment lost 0 bases and the J segment 1 base; nucleotides outside the gene matches: 2. The CDR3 has 16 amino acids. CDR3 sequence reads: CATSREASGSYNEQFF. In DNA form, the CDR3 reads TGTGCCACCAGCAGAGAGGCTAGCGGGTCCTACAATGAGCAGTTCTTC.

The V gene is TRBV23-1, the J gene TRBJ2-7; 10 positions agree with TRBD1. TRBV23-1 is an ORF for which the function is uncertain. CDR3 size: 20 residues. The junction had 15 bases not matched to a gene; V was cut back by 0 bases and J by 1 base. The CDR3 bases are TGCGCCAGCAGTCAATCCCACCGGGACAGGGGAACTCGGGGATCCTACGAGCAGTACTTC. Translating gives CASSQSHRDRGTRGSYEQYF.

This clone was observed a few times. V and J are TRBV7-9 and TRBJ2-7, with 7 bases that match TRBD2. The CDR3 spans 15 residues. Germline trimming cut 1 base from V and 6 bases from J; bases unmatched to any gene: 9. Per the germline V gene, CDR1 is SEHNR and CDR2 is FQNEAQ (reference sequence). CDR3: CASSLVSGGFGEQYF. In DNA, the CDR3 is TGTGCCAGCAGCTTAGTATCGGGGGGTTTTGGCGAGCAGTACTTC. The variable domain in full, with the rest retrieved from reference TRBV7-9 and TRBJ2-7, is DTGVSQNPRHKITKRGQNVTFRCDPISEHNRLYWYRQTLGQGPEFLTYFQNEAQLEKSRLLSDRFSAERPKGSFSTLEIQRTEQGDSAMYLCASSLVSGGFGEQYFGPGTRLTVT.

The CDR3, as DNA: TGTGCCAGTAGTATAGTGGGACAGGGTTCACAGCCCCAGCATTTT. It encodes CASSIVGQGSQPQHF. This chain joins TRBV19 and TRBJ1-5; the match to TRBD1 covers 9 bases. V trimming: 1 base; J trimming: 7 bases; junction bases outside the gene matches: 5. Germline lookup yields CDR1 LNHDA and CDR2 SQIVND (reference sequence). The CDR3 runs to 15 residues.

V gene TRBV5-1 combines with J gene TRBJ2-1; 9 bases match TRBD1. The CDR3 loop spans 15 amino acids. Germline assignment: CDR1 SGHRS and CDR2 YFSETQ. The ends lost 4 bases at V and 4 bases at J; junction bases unmatched: 6. CDR3 residues: CASSQEGQGYNEQFF. DNA for the CDR3: TGCGCCAGCAGCCAGGAGGGACAGGGATACAATGAGCAGTTCTTC.

The rearrangement uses TRBV18 and TRBJ1-5, with D unresolved. Germline lookup yields CDR1 KGHSH and CDR2 LQKENI. V lost 6 bases to trimming and J lost 3 bases, with 9 bases between them. The length of the CDR3 is 13 residues. CDR3 sequence (DNA): TGTGCCAGCTCGCGGGAGGTCAATCAGCCCCAGCATTTT. It is translated as CASSREVNQPQHF.

This chain uses TRBV7-3 with TRBJ1-1, with 7 bases matching TRBD1. The CDR3 runs 17 residues. The trim removed 5 bases at V and 1 base at J, leaving 13 bases unmatched. Germline V gene sequence: CDR1 SGHTA, CDR2 FQGTGA. CDR3 loop: CASSHWTGQSSNTEAFF. The CDR3 coding sequence is TGTGCCAGCAGCCACTGGACAGGACAAAGTTCGAACACTGAAGCTTTCTTT.

The V gene is TRBV28, the J gene TRBJ1-1; possibly TRBD1 for D (5 bases). With 6 bases removed from V and 1 base from J, the gap between germline ends came to 18 bases. This CDR3 spans 16 amino acids. CDR1 is MDHEN and CDR2 is SYDVKM in the germline V gene. The CDR3 DNA sequence: TGTGCCAGCAGCCGAGCGTTGACAGCTACGAACACTGAAGCTTTCTTT. Amino acid sequence: CASSRALTATNTEAFF.

The chain links TRBV6-6 to TRBJ2-1; 10 nucleotides line up with TRBD2. The CDR3 spans 15 residues. After removal of 4 bases from V and 0 bases from J, the junction contained 0 bases not matched to a gene. The germline gives CDR1 MNHNY, CDR2 SVGAGI (reference sequence). This chain's CDR3 is CASSSSGSSYNEQFF. The CDR3 DNA sequence: TGTGCCAGCAGTTCTAGCGGGAGCTCCTACAATGAGCAGTTCTTC.